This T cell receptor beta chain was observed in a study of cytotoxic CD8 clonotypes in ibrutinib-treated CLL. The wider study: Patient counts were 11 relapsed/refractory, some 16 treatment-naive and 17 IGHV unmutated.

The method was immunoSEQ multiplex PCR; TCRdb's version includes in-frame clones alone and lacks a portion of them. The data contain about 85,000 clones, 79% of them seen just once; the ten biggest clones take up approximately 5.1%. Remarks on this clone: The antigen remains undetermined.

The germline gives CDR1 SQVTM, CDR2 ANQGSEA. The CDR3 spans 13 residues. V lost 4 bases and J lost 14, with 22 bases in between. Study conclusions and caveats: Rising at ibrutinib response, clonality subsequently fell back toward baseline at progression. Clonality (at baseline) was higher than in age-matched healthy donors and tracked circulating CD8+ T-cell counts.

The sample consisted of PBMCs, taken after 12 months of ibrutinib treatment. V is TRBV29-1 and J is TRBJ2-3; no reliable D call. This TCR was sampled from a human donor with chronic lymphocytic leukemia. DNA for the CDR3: TGCAGCGTTGGGGCCGACACATGGGTCGGTTTGTATTTT. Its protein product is CSVGADTWVGLYF.